The clone carrying this T cell receptor beta chain appeared once. What it recognizes is unknown. This entry comes from a study of cytomegalovirus exposure and HLA in healthy donors. Study conclusions and caveats: Later analysis found that TCR beta chains associated with HLA were more clonally expanded than other, equally common chains.

The CDR3 sequence is 14 residues long. The ends were cut back, 0 bases at V and 7 bases at J, with 10 bases in the middle. Germline-derived CDR1 and CDR2 are SGDLS and YYNGEE. PCR employed 60 Vbeta and 13 Jbeta primers. In the original analysis: Per a later analysis, the number of unique TCR beta chains was some 80 million, of which some 9.9 million were shared. Measured with immunoSEQ multiplex PCR; TCRdb has only the in-frame clones, and not every one. V and J calls and clone size follow that table, whereas D and trimming were derived from the DNA. The profile shows approximately 240,000 clones, 82% of them singletons.

Sequenced sample: PBMCs. This receptor was taken from a woman in her thirties or forties in good health and CMV-seropositive. The chain is built from TRBV9 and TRBJ2-2; D is undetermined. The CDR3, as DNA: TGTGCCAGCAGCGTAGGAGTAGCCGACGGGGAGCTGTTTTTT. It encodes CASSVGVADGELFF. Supplemented by reference TRBV9 and TRBJ2-2, the full variable domain reads DSGVTQTPKHLITATGQRVTLRCSPRSGDLSVYWYQQSLDQGLQFLIQYYNGEERAKGNILERFSAQQFPDLHSELNLSSLELGDSALYFCASSVGVADGELFFGEGSRLTVL.